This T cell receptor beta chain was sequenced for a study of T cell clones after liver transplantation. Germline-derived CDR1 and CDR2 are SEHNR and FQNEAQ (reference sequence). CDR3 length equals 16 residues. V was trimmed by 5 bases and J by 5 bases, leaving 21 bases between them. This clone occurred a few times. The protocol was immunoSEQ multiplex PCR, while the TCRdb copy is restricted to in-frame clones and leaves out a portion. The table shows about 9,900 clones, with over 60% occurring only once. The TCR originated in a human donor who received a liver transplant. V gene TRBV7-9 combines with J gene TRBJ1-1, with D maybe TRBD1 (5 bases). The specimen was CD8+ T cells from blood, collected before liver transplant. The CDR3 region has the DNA TGTGCCAGCAGCCCCGGCCTTGGGACGGCTAATACTGAAGCTTTCTTT. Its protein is CASSPGLGTANTEAFF.